The present entry profiles one T cell receptor (beta chain) with its context. There are a few counts of this clonotype. The antigen this receptor binds is unknown. Base qualities are not provided; no much larger clone lies one nucleotide away. The sample originates from a study of T-cell reconstitution after alpha-beta-depleted transplantation in children (TCRdb year 2016). Regarding the research as a whole: Using TCR repertoire profiling, the study quantitatively followed how T-cell immune reconstitution unfolded in children after TCRalphabeta/CD19-depleted allogeneic hematopoietic cell transplantation.

Library preparation was by PCR. The data were produced on an Illumina HiSeq 2500. To normalize quantification of the TCRbeta repertoire, the TCR libraries were built with molecular barcoding that relied on unique molecular identifiers. The public reads were quality trimmed at Q25 with fastp and then assembled into clones with MiXCR by TCRdb, keeping productive beta chains. Rows are combined by CDR3 protein, so each entry shows the most common genes and DNA. The sample contains 200,000 to 250,000 distinct CDR3 sequences, about 9.2% of them found a single time. The ten biggest clones cover 6.2% of the sample. Trimming removed 5 bases from V and 3 bases from J, leaving 19 bases between the germline ends. From the cysteine through the phenylalanine, the CDR3 covers 16 amino acids. Only the CDR3 portion is preserved as DNA: 48 bases, with reading frame beginning at the first base. Per the germline V gene, SGHVS is the CDR1 and FNYEAQ is the CDR2.

The chain employs TRBV7-6 and TRBJ1-1, and perhaps TRBD1 as D gene, on 6 matching bases. The clonotype was recovered from a human donor who donated a stem cell graft to a child with acute lymphoblastic leukemia. The source material was PBMCs from the stem cell graft donor, sampled from the stem cell graft. For the CDR3, the sequence is CASSPLWGRRYTEAFF. The DNA is TGTGCCAGCAGCCCCCTGTGGGGGCGGAGGTACACTGAAGCTTTCTTT.